The 18 T cell receptor beta chains in this list originate from one sample, sequenced in a study of T cell clonality in common variable immunodeficiency. Libraries were prepared by immunoSEQ multiplex PCR; TCRdb keeps only in-frame clonotypes and omits some of them. The profile covers 40,000 or so clones, none occurring a single time. Sequenced sample: peripheral blood mononuclear cells. The origin of the receptors is a person between 18 and 75 years old in good health.

Points on this clone: The read ends 3 residues shy of where the CDR3 ends; the end is completed using the germline J gene. The chain carries TRBV6-4 and TRBJ1-2, with 9 bases fitting TRBD1. CDR1 is MRHNA, CDR2 SNTAGT, per germline. The J segment lost 7 bases and the V segment lost 6 bases, leaving 12 bases of the junction unmatched. The CDR3 has 15 residues. Partial CDR3 DNA: TGTGCCAGCAGCTCCCAGGGACAGGGCGCGGTTGGC. Residues: CASSSQGQGAVG. The CDR3 in its entirety is CASSSQGQGAVGYTF.

This clone was counted many times. The DNA ends 3 residues before the CDR3 does, and the rest of the CDR3 is filled in from the germline J gene. The chain is built from TRBV18 and TRBJ2-3; 8 positions agree with TRBD1. The germline V gene has CDR1 KGHSH and CDR2 LQKENI. With V trimmed by 3 bases and J by 3 bases, 5 bases remained unmatched. This CDR3 comprises 15 residues. The CDR3 DNA, read in part, is TGTGCCAGCTCACCGCTCAGGGGGCAAACAGATACG. Protein product: CASSPLRGQTDT. The CDR3 in full is CASSPLRGQTDTQYF.

At least ten counts were recorded for this clone. Read coverage stops 3 residues before the CDR3 terminus; the germline J gene supplies the remainder. The chain has TRBV5-1 and TRBJ1-2; 8 bases match TRBD1. J was trimmed by 4 bases and V by 3 bases; bases with no gene match: 11. There are 16 residues in the CDR3. Germline V gives CDR1 SGHRS, CDR2 YFSETQ. The part of the CDR3 DNA that was read is TGCGCCAGCAGCTCAGGACAGGGAGTGAGAGGCTATGGC. Translation: CASSSGQGVRGYG. The entire CDR3 sequence reads CASSSGQGVRGYGYTF.

This clone was counted ten times or more. Sequencing ends 3 residues short of the CDR3 end; the germline J gene provides the rest. V usage is TRBV19 and J usage is TRBJ2-6; no clear D gene. Trimming took 1 base from V and 0 from J, leaving 4 bases between them. Germline CDR1 reads LNHDA; CDR2 reads SQIVND (reference sequence). This CDR3 is 15 amino acids long. CDR3 DNA (partial): TGTGCCAGTAGTATAGTAGTCTCTGGGGCCAACGTC. Amino acids: CASSIVVSGANV. The entire CDR3 sequence reads CASSIVVSGANVLTF.

This clone was picked up many times. The CDR3 end is not reached by the read, which stops 3 residues before it; the germline J gene fills it in. This rearrangement joins TRBV5-6 to TRBJ2-7; TRBD2 aligns across 7 bases. V trimming: 5 bases; J trimming: 0 bases; junction bases outside the gene matches: 5. Germline lookup yields CDR1 SGHDT and CDR2 YYEEEE. The CDR3 sequence is 14 residues long. The CDR3 DNA, read in part, is TGTGCCAGCAGAGGCGGCGGGAGCTCCTACGAG. Amino acids: CASRGGGSSYE. The CDR3 reads in full as CASRGGGSSYEQYF.

This clone was counted only a few times. A read error may be the cause here, since a much bigger clone is one base away. The read ends 3 residues shy of where the CDR3 ends; the end is completed using the germline J gene. The V call is TRBV2, the J call TRBJ1-4; the match to TRBD1 covers 8 bases. The germline V gene has CDR1 SNHLY and CDR2 FYNNEI. J was trimmed by 8 bases and V by 7 bases; bases with no gene match: 9. The CDR3 extends over 14 amino acids. The CDR3 loop reads CASILDRGKEKLFF. CDR3 DNA (partial): TGTGCCAGCATTCTCGACAGGGGAAAGGAAAAA.

Remarks on this clone: Read coverage stops 3 residues before the CDR3 terminus; the germline J gene supplies the remainder. This chain connects TRBV20-1 to TRBJ2-3; 11 positions match TRBD2. This CDR3 comprises 14 residues. Germline-derived CDR1 and CDR2 are DFQATT and SNEGSKA (reference sequence). CDR3 DNA (partial): TGCAGTGCCAGCGCGACTAGCGGGGAGAAGACG. Its translation is CSASATSGEKT. The CDR3 in its entirety is CSASATSGEKTQYF.

The sample holds many counts of this clone. The observed sequence ends 3 residues before the CDR3 terminus, with the missing tail filled in from the germline J gene. The J gene is TRBJ1-1, the V gene TRBV7-2, with unresolved D. Per germline, CDR1 SGHTA and CDR2 FQGNSA. CDR3 size: 13 residues. V was shortened by 1 base and J by 7 bases, with 10 bases between the two germline ends. CDR3 region: CASSLVITYEAFF. CDR3 DNA, as far as it was read: TGTGCCAGCAGCTTAGTTATAACTTATGAA.

This clone came up a few times. The read terminates 3 residues ahead of where the CDR3 ends, so the germline J gene completes it. The chain combines TRBV18 with TRBJ1-2, with 8 bases identical to TRBD1. CDR1 and CDR2 (germline): KGHSH, LQKENI. The CDR3 loop spans 16 amino acids. The CDR3 bases that were read are TGTGCCAGCTCGACAGGACAGGGCCAAGCCAAAAACATC. Translated, it gives CASSTGQGQAKNI. The complete CDR3 reads CASSTGQGQAKNIYTF. Full variable domain (remainder filled in from reference TRBV18 and TRBJ1-2): NAGVMQNPRHLVRRRGQEARLRCSPMKGHSHVYWYRQLPEEGLKFMVYLQKENIIDESGMPKERFSAEFPKEGPSILRIQQVVRGDSAAYFCASSTGQGQAKNIYTFGSGTRLTVV.

This clone appeared many times. The chain's CDR3 is CASSLAAGETQYF. The CDR3 bases that were read are TGTGCCAGCAGCTTAGCGGCGGGGGAGACC. This chain joins TRBV7-2 and TRBJ2-5; tentative D call: TRBD2 (6 bases). The read terminates 3 residues ahead of where the CDR3 ends, so the germline J gene completes it. There are 13 residues in the CDR3. The germline V gene encodes CDR1 SGHTA and CDR2 FQGNSA. Trimming stripped 0 bases from V and 5 bases from J, with 7 bases between. The full variable domain, completed using reference TRBV7-2 and TRBJ2-5, is GAGVSQSPSNKVTEKGKDVELRCDPISGHTALYWYRQSLGQGLEFLIYFQGNSAPDKSGLPSDRFSAERTGGSVSTLTIQRTQQEDSAVYLCASSLAAGETQYFGPGTRLLVL.

Only a few counts were recorded for this clone. Read sequence stops 3 residues before the CDR3 end, and the germline J gene provides the missing end. The chain recombines TRBV18 with TRBJ2-2; D possibly corresponds to TRBD1 (6 bases). Per germline, CDR1 KGHSH and CDR2 LQKENI. The CDR3 totals 14 residues. The CDR3 spells CASSDRRGSEKLFF. CDR3 bases read: TGTGCCAGCTCAGACAGGCGAGGAAGTGAAAAG.

In this sample, this clone turned up many times. The observed sequence ends 3 residues before the CDR3 terminus, with the missing tail filled in from the germline J gene. This chain joins TRBV4-1 and TRBJ2-3; D perhaps matches TRBD1 (6 bases). Trimming pared 2 bases from V and 1 base from J, leaving 10 bases between. CDR1 is MGHRA, CDR2 YSYEKL, per germline. The CDR3 has 15 residues. The CDR3 loop reads CASSQSRGGTDTQYF. Incomplete CDR3 DNA: TGCGCCAGCAGCCAATCCAGGGGTGGCACAGATACG.

This clone has at least ten counts. The read stops 3 residues short of the end of the CDR3; the missing end is completed from the germline J gene. V is TRBV2 and J is TRBJ2-5, with D possibly matching TRBD1 (5 bases). The CDR3 consists of 14 residues. From germline, CDR1 is SNHLY and CDR2 FYNNEI. The ends were cut back, 6 bases at V and 5 bases at J, with 16 bases in the middle. The CDR3 is CASRWGSSVETQYF. CDR3 DNA, as far as it was read: TGTGCCAGCAGATGGGGCTCTTCGGTCGAGACC.

As for this clone: The CDR3 end lies 3 residues beyond the end of the read and is filled in from the germline J gene. The V gene is TRBV7-6, the J gene TRBJ1-1; 7 bases line up with TRBD1. Per the germline V gene, CDR1 is SGHVS and CDR2 is FNYEAQ. This CDR3 spans 14 amino acids. The CDR3 sequence is CASSAGTEAYEAFF. CDR3 bases read: TGTGCCAGCAGCGCCGGGACAGAGGCCTACGAG.

This clone came up many times. The CDR3 end lies 3 residues beyond the end of the read and is filled in from the germline J gene. The chain couples TRBV28 to TRBJ1-1; D may be TRBD1 (6 bases). Germline V CDR1 and CDR2: MDHEN, SYDVKM. This CDR3 has 14 amino acids. The V gene lost 6 bases and the J gene lost 0 bases, with 11 bases spanning the gap. CDR3 bases read: TGTGCCAGCAGGGTAACAGGGATGAACACTGAA. Translated: CASRVTGMNTE. The CDR3, in full, reads CASRVTGMNTEAFF.

About this clone itself: Given a much more abundant clone one base away, this may be a read error. The read ends 3 residues before the CDR3 terminus; that terminus is restored from the germline J gene. V gene TRBV7-8 combines with J gene TRBJ1-4; TRBD1 agrees at 8 bases. Germline V gene lookup returns CDR1 SGHVS and CDR2 FQNEAQ. This CDR3 contains 16 residues. The part of the CDR3 DNA that was read is TGTGCCAGCAGCGTGGGGACAGGCCTTTATAATTCACCA. Translation gives CASSVGTGLYNSP. The full CDR3 protein reads CASSVGTGLYNSPLFF. Supplemented by reference TRBV7-8 and TRBJ1-4, the full variable domain reads GAGVSQSPRYKVAKRGQDVALRCDPISGHVSLFWYQQALGQGPEFLTYFQNEAQLDKSGLPSDRFFAERPEGSVSTLKIQRTQQEDSAVYLCASSVGTGLYNSPLFFGSGTQLSVL.

This clone was seen repeatedly, ten times or more. The read halts 3 residues ahead of the CDR3 end, with the missing end drawn from the germline J gene. The chain carries TRBV7-2 and TRBJ2-3; 7 nucleotides line up with TRBD2. CDR3 length equals 12 residues. The V and J ends lost 5 bases and 5 bases, in that order; junction bases with no gene match: 1. Germline loops: CDR1 SGHTA, CDR2 FQGNSA. CDR3 bases read: TGTGCCAGCAGCCCGGGGGGAGATACG. As protein: CASSPGGDT. The entire CDR3 is CASSPGGDTQYF.

The table lists this clone with many counts. The sequence runs out 3 residues before the end of the CDR3; the remainder is reconstructed from the germline J gene. The chain carries TRBV5-1 and TRBJ2-2; the match to TRBD2 covers 10 bases. Germline lookup yields CDR1 SGHRS and CDR2 YFSETQ. The V segment lost 1 base and the J segment 9 bases; nucleotides outside the gene matches: 12. This CDR3 region has 17 residues. The CDR3 protein is CASSLQEVVAGGRELFF. Partial CDR3 DNA: TGCGCCAGCAGCTTGCAGGAGGTCGTAGCGGGGGGAAGGGAG. The full variable domain, its missing parts supplied by reference TRBV5-1 and TRBJ2-2, is KAGVTQTPRYLIKTRGQQVTLSCSPISGHRSVSWYQQTPGQGLQFLFEYFSETQRNKGNFPGRFSGRQFSNSRSEMNVSTLELGDSALYLCASSLQEVVAGGRELFFGEGSRLTVL.